Listed below are T cell receptor beta chains from one sample, sequenced in a study of read filtering for tumor transcriptome and immune sequencing. MiXCR was run by TCRdb on the reads, yielding one entry per CDR3 protein. The sample consists of approximately 38,000 distinct CDR3 sequences, roughly 15% of them appearing once. Material for sequencing was a population of CD138-negative cells sorted from bone marrow. These receptor sequences come from a donor aged 40 or older with multiple myeloma. Each CDR3 is given with its conserved first and last residue. A D gene is named only where the DNA matches it firmly. The size entry is marked missing in some rows and otherwise reads once, few, many or a size class.

size: many
V: TRBV11-2
J: TRBJ2-1
D: .
DNA: TGTGCCAGCAGCTTAGGGGGGAGCTCCTACAATGAGCAGTTCTTC
CDR3: CASSLGGSSYNEQFF

size: many
V: TRBV14
J: TRBJ2-1
D: .
DNA: TGTGCCAGCAGCCTCAAACCGGGACTCCCAATCTATGAGCAGTTCTTC
CDR3: CASSLKPGLPIYEQFF

size: many
V: TRBV6-6
J: TRBJ2-1
D: .
DNA: TGTGCCAGCACCCAATCCCGGGACACGTCTTACAATGAGCAGTTCTTC
CDR3: CASTQSRDTSYNEQFF

size: many
V: TRBV28
J: TRBJ2-2
D: TRBD2
DNA: TGTGCCAGCAGCCCGGGACTAGCGGGAGTCGGGGAGCTGTTTTTT
CDR3: CASSPGLAGVGELFF

size: many
V: TRBV30
J: TRBJ1-2
D: .
DNA: TGTGCCTGGAGTGTCATGGTCAGTAGCTATGGCTACACCTTC
CDR3: CAWSVMVSSYGYTF

size: many
V: TRBV4-2
J: TRBJ1-6
D: .
DNA: TGTGCCAGCAGCCCTGGGAATGCCGAATCACCCCTCCACTTT
CDR3: CASSPGNAESPLHF

size: many
V: TRBV29-1
J: TRBJ2-3
D: .
DNA: TGCAGCGTTGAATTGGGGCTCCACACAGATACGCAGTATTTT
CDR3: CSVELGLHTDTQYF

size: many
V: TRBV12-3/TRBV12-4
J: TRBJ2-1
D: .
DNA: TGTGCCAGCAGTTTTTCGGGGGCGAGGGGACTACGGGGCAATAGCTCCTACAATGAGCAGTTCTTC
CDR3: CASSFSGARGLRGNSSYNEQFF

size: many
V: TRBV6-5
J: TRBJ1-1
D: .
DNA: TGTGCCAGCAGTTACTCATACGGGGGCAGCCGCCTGAAGGCTTTCTTT
CDR3: CASSYSYGGSRLKAFF

size: many
V: TRBV4-1
J: TRBJ2-2
D: .
DNA: TGCGCCAGCAGCCAAGTCGCCGGGATAAACACCGGGGAGCTGTTTTTT
CDR3: CASSQVAGINTGELFF

size: .
V: TRBV24-1
J: TRBJ2-2
D: TRBD1
DNA: TGTGCCACCAGTGAAAGGACAGGGAGGAACACCGGGGAGCTGTTTTTT
CDR3: CATSERTGRNTGELFF

size: many
V: TRBV12-3/TRBV12-4
J: TRBJ1-5
D: .
DNA: TGTGCCAGCAGTTTAGAAAAGGGGACCTATCAGCCCCAGCATTTT
CDR3: CASSLEKGTYQPQHF

size: .
V: TRBV6-6
J: TRBJ2-3
D: .
DNA: TGTGCCAGCAGTTTCAAGGGATGGACAGATACGCAGTATTTT
CDR3: CASSFKGWTDTQYF

size: many
V: TRBV20-1
J: TRBJ2-1
D: TRBD1
DNA: TGCAGTGCTAGAGTGACAGGGAGAAATGAGCAGTTCTTC
CDR3: CSARVTGRNEQFF

size: many
V: TRBV30
J: TRBJ2-6
D: .
DNA: TGTGCCTGGAGCTGGTTCTCTGGGGCCAACGTCCTGACTTTC
CDR3: CAWSWFSGANVLTF

size: many
V: TRBV7-2
J: TRBJ1-1
D: .
DNA: TGTGCCAGCAGCTTAGTTCTGGACATCTACACTGAAGCTTTCTTT
CDR3: CASSLVLDIYTEAFF

size: many
V: TRBV29-1
J: TRBJ2-7
D: .
DNA: TGCAGCGTCGGTGGGTTTTCAGGGACGTACCCAGAGCAGTACTTC
CDR3: CSVGGFSGTYPEQYF